Shown below are 4 T cell receptor beta chains from a single sample sequenced in a study of cytomegalovirus exposure and HLA in healthy donors. With 60 Vbeta and 13 Jbeta primers, the PCR was carried out. Clones were sequenced by immunoSEQ multiplex PCR, and TCRdb holds only the in-frame ones, with some missing. The table lists some 180,000 clones, about an eighth of them singletons. Sequenced sample: PBMCs. These receptors were obtained from a man aged 50-59 years in good health and CMV-seropositive.

This clone turned up a few times. This chain links TRBV5-4 with TRBJ1-6; D unclear. In germline, CDR1 is SGHNT, CDR2 YYREEE (reference sequence). V dropped 2 bases and J dropped 9 bases, with 18 bases sitting between them. This CDR3 is 16 amino acids long. The CDR3 DNA is TGTGCCAGCAGCTTAACCGGTTTAGAAAGCGGTTCACCCCTCCACTTT. Its translation is CASSLTGLESGSPLHF. Drawing the rest from reference TRBV5-4 and TRBJ1-6, the complete variable domain is ETGVTQSPTHLIKTRGQQVTLRCSSQSGHNTVSWYQQALGQGPQFIFQYYREEENGRGNFPPRFSGLQFPNYSSELNVNALELDDSALYLCASSLTGLESGSPLHFGNGTRLTVT.

This chain uses TRBV7-2 with TRBJ2-7; a possible D gene is TRBD2 (6 bases). V was cut by 3 bases and J by 2 bases, with 8 bases left in between. CDR3 length: 13 amino acids. In germline, CDR1 is SGHTA, CDR2 FQGNSA. CDR3 sequence reads: CASSFGGTYEQYF. CDR3 nucleotides: TGTGCCAGCAGCTTCGGGGGTACCTACGAGCAGTACTTC.

V is TRBV7-9 and J is TRBJ2-1; TRBD1 agrees at 8 bases. This CDR3 is 12 amino acids long. V trimming: 7 bases; J trimming: 6 bases; junction bases outside the gene matches: 2. CDR1 and CDR2 (germline): SEHNR, FQNEAQ (reference sequence). CDR3 nucleotide sequence: TGTGCCAGCATTGACAGGGGCAATGAGCAGTTCTTC. Protein: CASIDRGNEQFF.

This chain connects TRBV6-5 to TRBJ1-2, with TRBD1 matching over 7 bases. CDR1 MNHEY and CDR2 SVGAGI come from the germline V gene. The CDR3 runs to 13 residues. Trimming cost V 6 bases and J 7 bases; bases outside gene matches: 8. The CDR3 reads CASRNTGVGGYTF. For the CDR3, the DNA is TGTGCCAGCAGAAACACAGGGGTAGGTGGCTACACCTTC.